This T cell receptor beta chain was captured in a study of shared clonotypes between healthy human individuals. Study conclusions and caveats: Clonotypes that were shared across a handful of donors made up roughly 5% of naive CD4 clonotypes.

Generated by immunoSEQ multiplex PCR, the TCRdb table keeps only in-frame clones and is missing some. The table shows 600,000 to 750,000 clones, with 90% occurring only once. V was clipped by 1 base and J by 4 bases, with 8 bases between them. Germline assignment: CDR1 LGHNA and CDR2 YSLEER. The CDR3 spans 13 residues. Comment on this clone: Its antigen is still unknown. Other DNA sequences from this sample encode an identical CDR3 as well.

The V and J genes are TRBV4-3 and TRBJ2-7; possibly TRBD2 for D (5 bases). The sample consisted of memory CD8+ T cells from PBMCs. Subset noted: CD45RO+ cells pooled with CCR7-negative TemRA cells. This clonotype was obtained from a man in his late teens or twenties in good health. Some clones in this sample may be carry-over from other donors' samples. CDR3 in amino acids: CASSQGAGYEQYF. As DNA, the CDR3 is TGCGCCAGCAGCCAAGGCGCGGGTTACGAGCAGTACTTC.